This is a list of T cell receptor beta chains from one sample in a study of blood T cell repertoires in COVID-19. Sequenced by immunoSEQ multiplex PCR; TCRdb stores in-frame clones only, minus some. The sample shows roughly 130,000 clones, around 86% of them seen only once. Sequences were obtained from peripheral blood. The receptor set was obtained from a man aged 35-49 years with active or convalescent COVID-19. CDR3s include the opening cysteine and the closing phenylalanine or tryptophan. The D gene is left open where the match is weak. Size is omitted from some rows. Given values are once, few, many or a class for expanded clones.

CASSLIATRYNEQFF	TGTGCCAGTAGTCTGATAGCGACCCGCTACAATGAGCAGTTCTTC	TRBJ2-1	15	TRBV19	-	-
CASNPAGSSYNEQFF	TGTGCCAGCAATCCAGCGGGGAGCTCCTACAATGAGCAGTTCTTC	TRBJ2-1	15	TRBV6-5	TRBD2	-
CASRLSGTSVSGEQFF	TGTGCCAGCAGACTGTCCGGGACTAGCGTTTCGGGTGAGCAGTTCTTC	TRBJ2-1	16	TRBV3-1/TRBV3-2	TRBD2	-
CASSPGLAGVGYF	TGTGCCAGCAGCCCGGGACTAGCGGGGGTTGGGTACTTC	TRBJ2-7	13	TRBV12-3/TRBV12-4	TRBD2	once
CASSQINGNTIYF	TGTGCCAGCAGCCAAATTAATGGAAACACCATATATTTT	TRBJ1-3	13	TRBV3-1/TRBV3-2	-	-
CASSLGVVEGDTQYF	TGTGCCAGCAGCTTAGGGGTTGTTGAGGGCGATACGCAGTATTTT	TRBJ2-3	15	TRBV11-3	-	-
CASSPQGDQPQHF	TGTGCCAGCTCACCGCAGGGGGACCAGCCCCAGCATTTT	TRBJ1-5	13	TRBV18	TRBD1	-
CASSLGGTMNTEAFF	TGCGCCAGCAGCTTGGGCGGGACTATGAACACTGAAGCTTTCTTT	TRBJ1-1	15	TRBV5-1	-	-
CASVERETNTGELFF	TGTGCCAGCGTTGAGCGGGAGACGAACACCGGGGAGCTGTTTTTT	TRBJ2-2	15	TRBV2	TRBD2	-
CASSLGGTSIFYEQFF	TGCGCCAGCAGCTTGGGCGGGACTAGCATATTCTATGAGCAGTTCTTC	TRBJ2-1	16	TRBV5-1	TRBD2	-
CSVGREGEQYF	TGCAGCGTCGGCAGGGAGGGGGAGCAGTACTTC	TRBJ2-7	11	TRBV29-1	TRBD2	-
CASSIRSSDSASQPQHF	TGTGCCAGTAGTATAAGGTCCAGCGACAGCGCGAGCCAGCCCCAGCATTTT	TRBJ1-5	17	TRBV19	-	-
CASSLTGSGGYTF	TGTGCCAGCAGCTTGACAGGATCTGGGGGCTACACCTTC	TRBJ1-2	13	TRBV7-9	-	-
CASSPPFEEIGNQPQHF	TGTGCCAGCTCACCACCGTTTGAGGAGATCGGCAATCAGCCCCAGCATTTT	TRBJ1-5	17	TRBV18	-	-
CSASVGFNVNEQFF	TGCAGTGCTAGTGTCGGGTTTAATGTCAATGAGCAGTTCTTC	TRBJ2-1	14	TRBV20-1	-	-
CASRDRGFGEAFF	TGCGCCAGCAGGGACAGGGGGTTCGGTGAAGCTTTCTTT	TRBJ1-1	13	TRBV10-1	TRBD1	-
CASSQGAPTGKETQYF	TGCGCCAGCAGCCAAGGTGCCCCGACAGGGAAAGAGACCCAGTACTTC	TRBJ2-5	16	TRBV4-3	TRBD1	-
CASSLGGGAREQYF	TGTGCCAGCAGCCTCGGGGGAGGGGCGCGGGAGCAGTACTTC	TRBJ2-7	14	TRBV6-5	TRBD2	-
CASSAGGQGSYTF	TGTGCCAGCAGCGCCGGGGGACAGGGTTCCTACACCTTC	TRBJ1-2	13	TRBV9	TRBD1	-
CASKPGGEKLFF	TGTGCCAGCAAACCGGGTGGGGAAAAACTGTTTTTT	TRBJ1-4	12	TRBV12-3/TRBV12-4	-	-
CASSSGGQETQYF	TGTGCCAGCAGCTCCGGGGGACAAGAGACCCAGTACTTC	TRBJ2-5	13	TRBV7-3	-	-
CASSFGQGDTEAFF	TGCGCCAGCAGCTTCGGACAGGGAGACACTGAAGCTTTCTTT	TRBJ1-1	14	TRBV5-1	TRBD1	-
CASSLAPGSSYEQYF	TGCGCCAGCAGCTTGGCCCCAGGATCTTCCTACGAGCAGTACTTC	TRBJ2-7	15	TRBV5-1	-	-
CASSNAVAGSYEQYF	TGTGCCAGCAGCAATGCGGTAGCGGGGTCCTACGAGCAGTACTTC	TRBJ2-7	15	TRBV6-2/TRBV6-3	TRBD2	-
CASSLVPGSTEAFF	TGTGCCAGCAGCTTAGTCCCGGGGAGTACTGAAGCTTTCTTT	TRBJ1-1	14	TRBV7-8	-	once